This TCR beta chain was obtained from a study of human T cells and chemical hapten exposure. The wider study: The study sensitized with 2% DPC on a 2 cm by 2 cm patch of upper inner arm skin.

TCRdb independently ran MiXCR on the RACE reads; one entry per CDR3 protein. This sample has tens of thousands of distinct CDR3 sequences, with around 9.6% found just once. Described time point: pre-sensitization, week 0. Described treatment: therapeutic diphenylcyclopropenone sensitization with weekly scalp DPC. The total RNA was obtained from whole blood that was not fractionated. This sample comprised whole blood, obtained in connection with sensitization to the hapten diphenylcyclopropenone (DPC). This receptor was identified in a woman aged 40 to 49 with alopecia areata. Some clones in this sample may be carry-over from other donors' samples.

CDR3 in amino acids: CASSPGSQETQYF. CDR3 in DNA: TGTGCCAGCTCACCAGGTAGTCAAGAGACCCAGTACTTC. V is TRBV18 and J is TRBJ2-5; D unresolved. The germline V and J ends were trimmed by 2 bases and 2 bases, with 6 bases remaining between them. This CDR3 is built from 13 residues. Germline V gene sequence: CDR1 KGHSH, CDR2 LQKENI.